These T cell receptor beta chains were read from a single sample in a study of monozygotic twins with inflammatory bowel disease. TCRdb reprocessed the 5' RACE reads and reports one entry per CDR3 protein, with no DNA. This repertoire includes more than 85,000 distinct CDR3 sequences. The sequencing sample was made of blood. The source is a human donor with ulcerative colitis or Crohn's disease, or a healthy co-twin of an affected twin (not recorded which). Each CDR3 is given with its conserved first and last residue.

CDR3 length	V gene	J gene	CDR3 protein
13	TRBV28	TRBJ2-1	CASSLQGAREQFF
16	TRBV5-5	TRBJ1-3	CASSPRAELSGNTIYF
15	TRBV7-6	TRBJ2-1	CASSLAWRGNNEQFF
16	TRBV11-2	TRBJ2-5	CASTLMRTSGDETQYF
17	TRBV10-3	TRBJ2-6	CAISWTGDLSGANVLTF
15	TRBV11-2	TRBJ2-5	CASSFGQVGRETQYF
15	TRBV20-1	TRBJ2-1	CSAQAGTSGSHEQFF
14	TRBV19	TRBJ2-2	CASTRQGWSGELFF
12	TRBV7-2	TRBJ1-2	CASSLAEAGYTF
13	TRBV18	TRBJ1-1	CASSPAIDTEAFF
14	TRBV12-5	TRBJ2-3	CASGFTLGGETQYF
13	TRBV7-8	TRBJ1-1	CASTLAPNTEAFF
13	TRBV20-1	TRBJ2-1	CSAPPRQGNEQFF
15	TRBV12-3/TRBV12-4	TRBJ2-3	CASSFQNAGADTQYF
14	TRBV20-1	TRBJ2-3	CSGLQGPSTDTQYF
14	TRBV28	TRBJ1-6	CASTQSQGDSPLHF
13	TRBV7-9	TRBJ2-3	CASPSGEEDTQYF
15	TRBV20-1	TRBJ2-3	CSARGWLTSTDTQYF
17	TRBV3-1	TRBJ2-5	CASSPRIRAGVLETQYF
15	TRBV10-3	TRBJ2-2	CAISDRQVTTGELFF
14	TRBV28	TRBJ2-7	CASSSPEGQNEQYF
16	TRBV7-3	TRBJ2-6	CASSIDRATGANVLTF
15	TRBV4-3	TRBJ1-5	CASSQARWDQQPQHF
15	TRBV3-1	TRBJ2-2	CASSLRDTLTGELFF
15	TRBV5-6	TRBJ2-5	CASSIPDWEQETQYF
14	TRBV29-1	TRBJ2-2	CSAGTGVKGGELFF
20	TRBV28	TRBJ1-1	CASSLGNPNMDRPGDTETFF
14	TRBV12-3/TRBV12-4	TRBJ2-5	CASSDDSHQETQYF
14	TRBV7-2	TRBJ2-1	CASSSLGEYNEQFF
12	TRBV4-3	TRBJ2-7	CASSQNRVEQYF
13	TRBV20-1	TRBJ1-2	CSASPPGDYGYTF
13	TRBV7-3	TRBJ2-3	CASSVTGVDTQYF
14	TRBV12-3/TRBV12-4	TRBJ1-1	CASSIGPRGTEAFF
15	TRBV7-9	TRBJ2-2	CASSLGTDYTGELFF
15	TRBV5-1	TRBJ1-6	CASSLAGLGNSPLHF
17	TRBV5-4	TRBJ2-1	CASSLFHDRFYYNEQFF
14	TRBV29-1	TRBJ2-5	CSSLGNLYQETQYF
16	TRBV20-1	TRBJ1-4	CSARDVQGGGNEKLFF
16	TRBV5-1	TRBJ1-3	CASSPGGASSGNTIYF
14	TRBV5-1	TRBJ2-7	CASSLDGSLYEQYF
14	TRBV4-3	TRBJ2-1	CASSQDLSGNEQFF
14	TRBV7-9	TRBJ1-6	CASSILPGSSPLHF
13	TRBV28	TRBJ2-1	CATSGGDYNEQFF
16	TRBV7-7	TRBJ2-1	CASSRPRQGAYNEQFF
17	TRBV4-3	TRBJ2-1	CASSQDRSLSSYNEQFF